This TCR beta chain was found in a study of control samples from healthy donors and cancer patients. Clones were sequenced by immunoSEQ multiplex PCR, and TCRdb holds only the in-frame ones, with some missing. This sample has under 150,000 clones, with 88% found just once. The CDR3 runs to 14 residues. The V end was cut by 9 bases, the J end by 8 bases, with 22 bases between. The germline CDR1 and CDR2 sequences are LGHNT and FRNRAP. The V and J genes are TRBV12-5 and TRBJ1-2; D might be TRBD1 (6 bases). This TCR derives from an older woman in good health. The sample comprised blood. The CDR3, as DNA: TGTGCTAGGGGCCTATCGGGGGGGGGCCACGGCTACACCTTC. Translating gives CARGLSGGGHGYTF.